One and the same sample provided the 26 T cell receptor beta chains below, sequenced in a study of PD-L1 blockade in urothelial cancer. Repertoires were generated with immunoSEQ multiplex PCR, while TCRdb's copy carries only in-frame clones and drops some. The profile shows 86,000 or so clones, about 83% of them singletons. Sample time point: pretreatment peripheral blood. Sample: PBMCs, taken around atezolizumab (anti-PD-L1) treatment. These receptors came from a man between 60 and 75 years old with urothelial cancer.

This clone was recorded only once. The rearrangement joins TRBV9 to TRBJ1-1; a possible D gene is TRBD1 (6 bases). V was shortened by 4 bases and J by 1 base, with 14 bases between the two germline ends. This CDR3 contains 15 residues. The germline V gene has CDR1 SGDLS and CDR2 YYNGEE. CDR3 DNA sequence: TGTGCCAGCAGCCCGGAACAGGGAGCGAACACTGAAGCTTTCTTT. It yields the protein CASSPEQGANTEAFF.

This clone was counted only a few times. V is TRBV5-4 and J is TRBJ1-2, with 8 positions matching TRBD1. Per the germline V gene, CDR1 is SGHNT and CDR2 is YYREEE (reference sequence). The CDR3 covers 14 residues. Germline trimming cut 1 base from V and 8 bases from J; bases unmatched to any gene: 7. The CDR3 loop is CASSLRQGARGYTF. The CDR3 nucleotides read TGTGCCAGCAGCTTGAGGCAGGGGGCACGCGGCTACACCTTC.

This clone was picked up one time. The genes are TRBV4-1 and TRBJ2-1, with TRBD2 matching over 8 bases. The junction had 6 bases not matched to a gene; V was cut back by 2 bases and J by 6 bases. The CDR3 length is 15 residues. Germline-derived CDR1 and CDR2 are MGHRA and YSYEKL. CDR3 nucleotide sequence: TGCGCCAGCAGCCAACTTACCGGGACTAGCAATGAGCAGTTCTTC. Translation gives CASSQLTGTSNEQFF.

V usage is TRBV12-5 and J usage is TRBJ2-1, with a possible D match to TRBD1 (5 bases). CDR1 is LGHNT and CDR2 is FRNRAP in the germline V gene. With 4 bases removed from V and 4 bases from J, the gap between germline ends came to 11 bases. This CDR3 region has 14 residues. CDR3 sequence: CASGSTENYNEQFF. The CDR3 coding sequence is TGTGCTAGTGGTTCGACAGAAAATTACAATGAGCAGTTCTTC.

The chain has TRBV11-1 and TRBJ2-7, with 9 positions matching TRBD2. CDR3 length equals 17 residues. The V gene's germline CDR1 is SGHAT and CDR2 FQDESV (reference sequence). V was pared by 3 bases and J by 1 base, with 10 bases of the junction left unmatched. In DNA, the CDR3 is TGTGCCAGCAGCTTTCTCGGCGGGAGGGCCGGGTCCTACGAGCAGTACTTC. It specifies CASSFLGGRAGSYEQYF.

This clone appeared a single time. The chain carries TRBV6-5 and TRBJ2-1; TRBD1 is a possible D gene (7 bases). Germline V lookup: CDR1 MNHEY, CDR2 SVGAGI. This CDR3 spans 15 amino acids. V was clipped by 4 bases and J by 7 bases, with 17 bases between them. CDR3 residues: CASSSGGGVGNEQFF. The DNA for the CDR3 is TGTGCCAGCAGTTCAGGGGGAGGAGTAGGAAATGAGCAGTTCTTC.

This rearrangement joins TRBV18 to TRBJ2-7, with D unclear. The V gene's germline CDR1 is KGHSH and CDR2 LQKENI. Trimming cost V 5 bases and J 0 bases, with 20 bases left between them. This CDR3 comprises 17 residues. CDR3 DNA: TGTGCCAGCTCATCGGCACATACACAGTGGCACTCCTACGAGCAGTACTTC. Encoded protein: CASSSAHTQWHSYEQYF.

This chain uses TRBV6-1 with TRBJ1-2; TRBD1 agrees at 9 bases. This CDR3 comprises 16 residues. In germline, CDR1 is MNHNS, CDR2 SASEGT. The V and J ends lost 0 bases and 8 bases, in that order; junction bases with no gene match: 10. The CDR3 loop is CASSEAHRGHLRGYTF. The CDR3 coding sequence is TGTGCCAGCAGTGAAGCGCACAGGGGGCATCTAAGAGGCTACACCTTC.

The genes are TRBV7-2 and TRBJ2-1; no definite D call. Deletions cut 3 bases from V and 8 bases from J, with 8 bases between. This CDR3 comprises 12 residues. Germline CDR1 and CDR2: SGHTA and FQGNSA. CDR3 protein: CASSFSGYEQFF. The DNA of the CDR3 is TGTGCCAGCAGCTTTAGTGGTTATGAGCAGTTCTTC.

The count of this clone is one. V is TRBV10-3 and J is TRBJ1-5; D ambiguous. The CDR3 loop spans 16 amino acids. Looked up from germline, CDR1 is ENHRY and CDR2 is SYGVKD. V gave up 6 bases and J gave up 2 bases, with 17 bases separating them. CDR3 loop: CAISGGFLGGNQPQHF. CDR3 nucleotides: TGTGCCATCAGCGGTGGCTTTCTAGGCGGCAATCAGCCCCAGCATTTT.

The rearrangement uses TRBV11-2 and TRBJ2-5; 12 bases line up with TRBD2. V gave up 7 bases and J gave up 5 bases; unmatched junction bases: 11. Germline V gives CDR1 SGHAT, CDR2 FQNNGV. This CDR3 has 16 residues. In DNA, the CDR3 is TGTGCCAGCATCAAAGGGCTAGCGGGGGGGCTGGAGACCCAGTACTTC. Residues: CASIKGLAGGLETQYF.

This clone was picked up a small number of times. The CDR3 reads CASTMGGRQYF. Here the CDR3 DNA reads TGTGCCAGCACCATGGGTGGGAGGCAGTATTTT. The V call is TRBV7-9, the J call TRBJ2-3, with TRBD2 as a possible D gene (5 bases). Trimming took 7 bases from V and 11 from J, leaving 13 bases between them. Germline assignment: CDR1 SEHNR and CDR2 FQNEAQ (reference sequence). This CDR3 has 11 residues.

The chain combines TRBV12-5 with TRBJ2-7, with 9 bases lining up with TRBD2. V trimming: 1 base; J trimming: 2 bases; junction bases outside the gene matches: 9. The CDR3 runs 17 residues. From germline, CDR1 is LGHNT and CDR2 FRNRAP. CDR3 nucleotide sequence: TGTGCTAGTGGTTTGGGTGTCGGGACTAGCCTGCCCTACGAGCAGTACTTC. Protein: CASGLGVGTSLPYEQYF.

This rearrangement joins TRBV7-2 to TRBJ2-7; 11 positions match TRBD2. The J segment lost 3 bases and the V segment lost 6 bases, leaving 1 base of the junction unmatched. Germline V gene data show CDR1 as SGHTA and CDR2 as FQGNSA. The CDR3 extends over 13 amino acids. CDR3 in amino acids: CASRGTSGYEQYF. CDR3 bases: TGTGCCAGCAGGGGGACTAGCGGCTACGAGCAGTACTTC.

The V call is TRBV6-1, the J call TRBJ1-5; D is possibly TRBD1 (5 bases). CDR1 and CDR2 (germline): MNHNS, SASEGT. V dropped 3 bases and J dropped 16 bases, with 13 bases sitting between them. This CDR3 is built from 11 residues. The CDR3: CASSERGIGHF. The CDR3 nucleotides read TGTGCCAGCAGTGAGCGGGGCATAGGACATTTT.

The chain carries TRBV28 and TRBJ2-7; D might be TRBD2 (6 bases). CDR1 is MDHEN and CDR2 is SYDVKM in the germline V gene. V lost 5 bases and J 9 bases, leaving 26 bases between the germline ends. The CDR3 sequence is 16 residues long. In DNA form, the CDR3 reads TGTGCCAGCAGTACAACCATGGAGGGCCCCCTAGTAGGGCAGTACTTC. Translating it yields CASSTTMEGPLVGQYF.

This chain joins TRBV4-3 and TRBJ2-7; 11 bases are shared with TRBD2. This CDR3 region has 15 residues. Trimming at V came to 4 bases and at J to 4 bases, leaving 6 bases not matched to a gene. Germline loops: CDR1 LGHNA, CDR2 YSLEER. CDR3 nucleotide sequence: TGCGCCAGCAGCCGAGGACTAGCGGGCCTTTACGAGCAGTACTTC. The encoded protein is CASSRGLAGLYEQYF.

The sample holds one count of this clone. The V and J genes are TRBV6-4 and TRBJ2-1, with 10 nucleotides matching TRBD2. This CDR3 spans 15 amino acids. The junction had 7 bases not matched to a gene; V was cut back by 2 bases and J by 9 bases. CDR1 and CDR2 from the germline V gene are MRHNA and SNTAGT. For the CDR3, the DNA is TGTGCCAGCAGTGACGGGGCTAGCGGGGGAGGTGAGCAGTTCTTC. Translated, it gives CASSDGASGGGEQFF.

The chain links TRBV5-4 to TRBJ2-1; 8 bases line up with TRBD2. Germline V lookup: CDR1 SGHNT, CDR2 YYREEE (reference sequence). This CDR3 is 16 amino acids long. V lost 3 bases, J lost 5 bases, and 10 bases stayed unmatched. In DNA form, the CDR3 reads TGTGCCAGCAGCTACGGGCTAGCGGGCCGGAACAATGAGCAGTTCTTC. Translated, it gives CASSYGLAGRNNEQFF.

The V call is TRBV9, the J call TRBJ2-2; a possible D gene is TRBD1 (5 bases). The V gene lost 6 bases and the J gene lost 2 bases, with 11 bases spanning the gap. Germline V gene sequence: CDR1 SGDLS, CDR2 YYNGEE. The CDR3 totals 14 residues. CDR3 sequence (DNA): TGTGCCAGCACGATACAGGCTAACACCGGGGAGCTGTTTTTT. Encoded protein: CASTIQANTGELFF.

The genes are TRBV5-6 and TRBJ2-2; perhaps TRBD1 as D (6 bases). Looked up from germline, CDR1 is SGHDT and CDR2 is YYEEEE. The CDR3 has 14 amino acids. V was shortened by 0 bases and J by 6 bases, with 9 bases between the two germline ends. The CDR3 region is CASSLGQDAGELFF. CDR3 coding DNA: TGTGCCAGCAGCTTGGGACAGGACGCCGGGGAGCTGTTTTTT.

The genes are TRBV6-1 and TRBJ1-5; a weak D match, TRBD1 (5 bases). The CDR3 consists of 16 residues. With 2 bases removed from V and 2 bases from J, the gap between germline ends came to 13 bases. Germline CDR1 is MNHNS and CDR2 is SASEGT. The CDR3 sequence: CASSEWDSRGNQPQHF. In DNA, the CDR3 is TGTGCCAGCAGTGAATGGGACTCGCGGGGCAATCAGCCCCAGCATTTT.

The rearrangement uses TRBV11-2 and TRBJ2-1; TRBD2 aligns across 11 bases. CDR1 is SGHAT and CDR2 is FQNNGV in the germline V gene. CDR3 length equals 18 residues. The trim removed 7 bases at V and 2 bases at J, leaving 13 bases unmatched. This chain's CDR3 is CASNQATTSGVTYNEQFF. In nucleotides, the CDR3 is TGTGCCAGCAACCAAGCCACGACTAGCGGGGTTACCTACAATGAGCAGTTCTTC.

The chain combines TRBV11-3 with TRBJ1-1, with 7 nucleotides matching TRBD1. This CDR3 comprises 14 residues. V gave up 7 bases and J gave up 1 base; unmatched junction bases: 6. Germline CDR1 SGHNT, CDR2 YENEEA. DNA for the CDR3: TGTGCCAGCACCGGGGGACAGCGGAACACTGAAGCTTTCTTT. Its protein is CASTGGQRNTEAFF.

V usage is TRBV4-1 and J usage is TRBJ1-2; no firm D call. Per germline, CDR1 MGHRA and CDR2 YSYEKL. The V and J ends lost 4 bases and 3 bases respectively, with 15 bases between them. The CDR3 runs to 15 residues. As DNA, the CDR3 is TGCGCCAGCAGCCTTGATCGGGTTAGACACTATGGCTACACCTTC. Protein product: CASSLDRVRHYGYTF.

The chain combines TRBV11-3 with TRBJ2-1, with 9 bases that match TRBD2. Germline CDR1 reads SGHNT; CDR2 reads YENEEA. This CDR3 spans 16 amino acids. Trimming at V came to 4 bases and at J to 6 bases, leaving 10 bases not matched to a gene. The CDR3 DNA sequence: TGTGCCAGCAGCTCACTGACTAGCGGTCTTTCCAATGAGCAGTTCTTC. Encoded protein: CASSSLTSGLSNEQFF. The full variable domain, completed using reference TRBV11-3 and TRBJ2-1, is EAGVVQSPRYKIIEKKQPVAFWCNPISGHNTLYWYLQNLGQGPELLIRYENEEAVDDSQLPKDRFSAERLKGVDSTLKIQPAELGDSAVYLCASSSLTSGLSNEQFFGPGTRLTVL.